Sequencing of this T cell receptor (beta chain) was carried out in a study of regulatory and conventional T cells in RAG deficiency. V was trimmed by 7 bases and J by 2 bases, leaving 11 bases between them. Germline lookup yields CDR1 LNHDA and CDR2 SQIVND (reference sequence). The CDR3 has 14 residues. Measured with immunoSEQ multiplex PCR; TCRdb has only the in-frame clones, and not every one. The sample carries just under 9,500 clones, 80% to 90% recorded once. Findings and caveats of the study: Shannon entropy was markedly lower and Simpson indices higher in RAG-deficient patients than control T-cell subsets.

The sorted regulatory T cells were CD4+, CD25-high and CD127-low, with genomic DNA sequenced. Regarding this clone: Its antigen remains unidentified.

These sequences were also reported in another study, on regulatory T cells. That source adds: The primer mix had 52 TRBV and 13 TRBJ primers. Patient repertoires had restricted TRB V-J pairs and skewed V and J usage, most in Tregs.

The sequenced sample consisted of Tregs sorted from blood. V is TRBV19 and J is TRBJ2-2; D ambiguous. This TCR was recovered from a human donor in good health. CDR3 coding DNA: TGTGCCAGTAAGGGTTTGCGTAACACCGGGGAGCTGTTTTTT. Translated, it gives CASKGLRNTGELFF.